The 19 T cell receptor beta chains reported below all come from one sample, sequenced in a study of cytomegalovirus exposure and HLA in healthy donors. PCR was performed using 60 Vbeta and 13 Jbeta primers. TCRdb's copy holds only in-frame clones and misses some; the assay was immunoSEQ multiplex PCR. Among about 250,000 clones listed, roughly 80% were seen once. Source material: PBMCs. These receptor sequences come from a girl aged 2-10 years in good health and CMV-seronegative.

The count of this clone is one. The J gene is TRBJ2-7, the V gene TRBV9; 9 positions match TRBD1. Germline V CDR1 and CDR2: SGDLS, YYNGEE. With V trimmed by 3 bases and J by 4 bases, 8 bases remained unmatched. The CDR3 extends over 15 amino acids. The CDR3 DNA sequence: TGTGCCAGCAGCGAGGGGACAGGGTTGCCATACGAGCAGTACTTC. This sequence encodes CASSEGTGLPYEQYF.

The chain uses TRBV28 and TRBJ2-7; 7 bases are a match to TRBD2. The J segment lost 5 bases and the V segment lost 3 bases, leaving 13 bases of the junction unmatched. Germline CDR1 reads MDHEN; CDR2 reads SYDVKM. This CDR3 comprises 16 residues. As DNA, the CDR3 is TGTGCCAGCAGTTTTCTCTCCCTCCGGACTAGGCACGAGCAGTACTTC. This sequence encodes CASSFLSLRTRHEQYF. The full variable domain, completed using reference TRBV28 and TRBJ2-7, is DVKVTQSSRYLVKRTGEKVFLECVQDMDHENMFWYRQDPGLGLRLIYFSYDVKMKEKGDIPEGYSVSREKKERFSLILESASTNQTSMYLCASSFLSLRTRHEQYFGPGTRLTVT.

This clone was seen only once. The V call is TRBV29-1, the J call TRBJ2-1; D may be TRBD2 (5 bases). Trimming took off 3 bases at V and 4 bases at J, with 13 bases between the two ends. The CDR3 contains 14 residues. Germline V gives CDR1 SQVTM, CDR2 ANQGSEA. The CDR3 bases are TGCAGCGTTGACGAGGGCGCCCCATACAATGAGCAGTTCTTC. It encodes CSVDEGAPYNEQFF.

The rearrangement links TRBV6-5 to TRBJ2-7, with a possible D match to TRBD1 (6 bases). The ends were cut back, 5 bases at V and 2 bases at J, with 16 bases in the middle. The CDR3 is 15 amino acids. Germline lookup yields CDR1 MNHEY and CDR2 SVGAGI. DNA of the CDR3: TGTGCCAGCAGTCCCAAACCAGGGGCTCCCTACGAGCAGTACTTC. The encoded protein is CASSPKPGAPYEQYF.

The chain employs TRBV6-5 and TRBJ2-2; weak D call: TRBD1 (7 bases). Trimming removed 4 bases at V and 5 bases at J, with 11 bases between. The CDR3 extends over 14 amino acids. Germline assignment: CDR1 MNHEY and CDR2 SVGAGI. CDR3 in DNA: TGTGCCAGCAGTTTACAGGGGACTACCGGGGAGCTGTTTTTT. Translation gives CASSLQGTTGELFF.

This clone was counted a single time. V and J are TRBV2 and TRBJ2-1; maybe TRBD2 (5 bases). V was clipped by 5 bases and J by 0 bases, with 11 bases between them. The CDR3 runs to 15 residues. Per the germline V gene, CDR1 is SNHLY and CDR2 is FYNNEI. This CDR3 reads CASSRRSGSYNEQFF. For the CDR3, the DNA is TGTGCCAGCAGTCGGCGAAGCGGCTCCTACAATGAGCAGTTCTTC.

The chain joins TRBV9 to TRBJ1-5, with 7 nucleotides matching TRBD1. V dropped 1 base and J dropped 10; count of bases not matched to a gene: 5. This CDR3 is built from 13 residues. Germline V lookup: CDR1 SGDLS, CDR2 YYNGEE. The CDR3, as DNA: TGTGCCAGCAGCGTAACAGGGGACCTCCCCCAGCATTTT. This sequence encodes CASSVTGDLPQHF.

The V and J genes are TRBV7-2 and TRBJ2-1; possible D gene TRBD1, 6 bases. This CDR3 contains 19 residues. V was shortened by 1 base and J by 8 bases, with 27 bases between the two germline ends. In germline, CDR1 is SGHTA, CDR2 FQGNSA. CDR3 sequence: CASSLESVYRDPGQDEQFF. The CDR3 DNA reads TGTGCCAGCAGCTTAGAGTCAGTGTACAGGGACCCGGGGCAAGATGAGCAGTTCTTC. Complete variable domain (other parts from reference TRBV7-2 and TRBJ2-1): GAGVSQSPSNKVTEKGKDVELRCDPISGHTALYWYRQSLGQGLEFLIYFQGNSAPDKSGLPSDRFSAERTGGSVSTLTIQRTQQEDSAVYLCASSLESVYRDPGQDEQFFGPGTRLTVL.

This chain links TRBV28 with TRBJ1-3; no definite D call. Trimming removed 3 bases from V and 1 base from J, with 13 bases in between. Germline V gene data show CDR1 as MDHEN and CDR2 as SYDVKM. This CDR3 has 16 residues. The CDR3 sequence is CASSFYNPGSGNTIYF. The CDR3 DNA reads TGTGCCAGCAGTTTCTACAACCCCGGGTCTGGAAACACCATATATTTT.

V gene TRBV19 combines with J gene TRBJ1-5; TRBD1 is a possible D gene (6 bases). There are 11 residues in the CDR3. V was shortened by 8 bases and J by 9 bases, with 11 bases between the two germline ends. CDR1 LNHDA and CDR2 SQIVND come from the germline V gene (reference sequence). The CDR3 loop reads CASAGGAPQHF. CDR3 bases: TGTGCCAGTGCGGGGGGCGCGCCCCAGCATTTT.

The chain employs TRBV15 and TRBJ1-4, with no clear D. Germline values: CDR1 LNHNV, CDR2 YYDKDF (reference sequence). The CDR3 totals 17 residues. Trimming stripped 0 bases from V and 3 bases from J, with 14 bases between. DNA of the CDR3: TGTGCCACCAGCAGAGAAGGCTACAGTTTGCCTAATGAAAAACTGTTTTTT. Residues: CATSREGYSLPNEKLFF.

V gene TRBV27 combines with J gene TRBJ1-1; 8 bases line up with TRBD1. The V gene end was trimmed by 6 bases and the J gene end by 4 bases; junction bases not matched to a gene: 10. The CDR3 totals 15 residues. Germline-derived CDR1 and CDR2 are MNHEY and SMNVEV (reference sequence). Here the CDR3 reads CASSPYGQGSTEAFF. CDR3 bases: TGTGCCAGCAGCCCGTATGGACAGGGCTCCACTGAAGCTTTCTTT.

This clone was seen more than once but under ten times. DNA of the CDR3: TGTGCCAGCTCACCTAGCGGGAGCTCCTACGAGCAGTACTTC. It encodes CASSPSGSSYEQYF. The V gene is TRBV18, the J gene TRBJ2-7, with 9 bases matching TRBD2. The germline V gene encodes CDR1 KGHSH and CDR2 LQKENI. The CDR3 is 14 amino acids. Germline trimming cut 3 bases from V and 0 bases from J; bases unmatched to any gene: 0.

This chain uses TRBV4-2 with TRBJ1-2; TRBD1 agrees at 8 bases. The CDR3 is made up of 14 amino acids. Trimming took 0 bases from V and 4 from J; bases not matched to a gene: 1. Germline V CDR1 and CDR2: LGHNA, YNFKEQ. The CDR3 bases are TGTGCCAGCAGCCAAGAACAGGGGGGCTATGGCTACACCTTC. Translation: CASSQEQGGYGYTF.

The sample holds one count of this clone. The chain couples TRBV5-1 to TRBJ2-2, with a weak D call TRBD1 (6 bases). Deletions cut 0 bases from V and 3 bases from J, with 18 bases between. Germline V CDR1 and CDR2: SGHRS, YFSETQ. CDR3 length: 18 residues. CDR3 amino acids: CASSLDRERTLHTGELFF. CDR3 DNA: TGCGCCAGCAGCTTGGACAGGGAGAGAACCTTACACACCGGGGAGCTGTTTTTT.

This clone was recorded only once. The CDR3 sequence is CASSIGGGRHQPQHF. Written as DNA, the CDR3 is TGTGCCAGTAGTATAGGAGGGGGCCGGCATCAGCCCCAGCATTTT. The genes are TRBV19 and TRBJ1-5; TRBD1 agrees at 7 bases. The CDR3 is 15 residues long. Germline CDR1 LNHDA, CDR2 SQIVND (reference sequence). V lost 1 base and J lost 5; bases outside the gene matches: 5.

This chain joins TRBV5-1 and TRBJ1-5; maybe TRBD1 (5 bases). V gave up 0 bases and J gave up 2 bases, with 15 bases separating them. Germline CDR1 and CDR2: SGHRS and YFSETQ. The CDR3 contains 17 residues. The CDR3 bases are TGCGCCAGCAGCTTGGATCCCTTGTCAGGGCGCAATCAGCCCCAGCATTTT. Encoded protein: CASSLDPLSGRNQPQHF. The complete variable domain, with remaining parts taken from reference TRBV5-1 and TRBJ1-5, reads KAGVTQTPRYLIKTRGQQVTLSCSPISGHRSVSWYQQTPGQGLQFLFEYFSETQRNKGNFPGRFSGRQFSNSRSEMNVSTLELGDSALYLCASSLDPLSGRNQPQHFGDGTRLSIL.

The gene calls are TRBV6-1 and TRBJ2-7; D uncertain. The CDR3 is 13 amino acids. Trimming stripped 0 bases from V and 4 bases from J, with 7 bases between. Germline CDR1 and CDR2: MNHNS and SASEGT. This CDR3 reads CASSEAGRYEQYF. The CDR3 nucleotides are TGTGCCAGCAGTGAAGCTGGCAGATACGAGCAGTACTTC.

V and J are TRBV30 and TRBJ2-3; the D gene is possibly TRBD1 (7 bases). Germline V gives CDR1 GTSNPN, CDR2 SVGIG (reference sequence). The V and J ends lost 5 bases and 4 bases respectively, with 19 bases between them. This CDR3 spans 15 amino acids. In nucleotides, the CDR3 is TGTGCCTGGGCGGAGGGACAGCCTGGGGCAGATACGCAGTATTTT. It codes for CAWAEGQPGADTQYF.